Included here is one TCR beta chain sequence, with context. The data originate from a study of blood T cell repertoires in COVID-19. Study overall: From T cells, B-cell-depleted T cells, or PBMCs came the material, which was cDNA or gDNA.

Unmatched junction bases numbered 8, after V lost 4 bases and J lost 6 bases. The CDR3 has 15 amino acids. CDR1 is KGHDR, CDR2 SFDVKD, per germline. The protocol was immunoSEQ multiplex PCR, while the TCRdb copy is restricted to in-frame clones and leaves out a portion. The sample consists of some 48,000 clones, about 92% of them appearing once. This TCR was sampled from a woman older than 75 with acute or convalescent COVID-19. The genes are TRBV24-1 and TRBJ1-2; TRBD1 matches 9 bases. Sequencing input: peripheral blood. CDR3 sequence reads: CATSDHTGGGHGYTF. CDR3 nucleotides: TGTGCCACCAGTGACCACACAGGGGGCGGACATGGCTACACCTTC.